The 31 T cell receptor beta chains listed next were all sequenced from one sample in a study of blood T cell repertoires in COVID-19. This table comes from immunoSEQ multiplex PCR, and its TCRdb copy is limited to in-frame clones, with some not included. Counted here are under 250,000 clones, around 82% occurring once; the ten biggest clones make up approximately 8.6%. The sample was peripheral blood. These receptors all come from a man between 40 and 49 years old with active or convalescent COVID-19.

This clone came up a few times. The V gene is TRBV19, the J gene TRBJ2-7; TRBD2 matches at 9 bases. Looked up from germline, CDR1 is LNHDA and CDR2 is SQIVND (reference sequence). The J segment lost 4 bases and the V segment lost 8 bases, leaving 6 bases of the junction unmatched. This CDR3 contains 13 residues. The CDR3: CASSQRGVYEQYF. Here the CDR3 DNA reads TGTGCCAGTTCGCAGCGGGGGGTATACGAGCAGTACTTC.

This chain uses TRBV11-2 with TRBJ1-5; TRBD1 is a possible D gene (5 bases). CDR1 and CDR2 from the germline V gene are SGHAT and FQNNGV. The CDR3 is 13 residues long. Trimming left V 3 bases short and J 5 bases short, with 8 bases between. CDR3 DNA: TGTGCCAGCAGCTTTGGAGGGGATCAGCCCCAGCATTTT. This gives the protein CASSFGGDQPQHF. Full variable domain (missing parts from reference TRBV11-2 and TRBJ1-5): EAGVAQSPRYKIIEKRQSVAFWCNPISGHATLYWYQQILGQGPKLLIQFQNNGVVDDSQLPKDRFSAERLKGVDSTLKIQPAKLEDSAVYLCASSFGGDQPQHFGDGTRLSIL.

This chain links TRBV3-1 (or the pseudogene TRBV3-2) with TRBJ2-2, with D possibly matching TRBD2 (5 bases). With 2 bases removed from V and 0 bases from J, the gap between germline ends came to 13 bases. CDR1 is LGHDT and CDR2 is YNNKEL in the germline V gene (reference sequence). This CDR3 has 17 amino acids. CDR3 sequence: CASSQIGEGPNTGELFF. CDR3 DNA sequence: TGTGCCAGCAGCCAAATCGGAGAGGGCCCGAACACCGGGGAGCTGTTTTTT.

The genes are TRBV7-9 and TRBJ1-4, with a possible D match to TRBD1 (5 bases). The CDR3 extends over 16 amino acids. Between the trimmed V and J ends, which lost 1 base and 5 bases, there was a span of 14 bases. Germline V CDR1 and CDR2: SEHNR, FQNEAQ (reference sequence). CDR3 sequence (DNA): TGTGCCAGCAGCTTAGGGGGAGGGGATTCCAATGAAAAACTGTTTTTT. It is translated as CASSLGGGDSNEKLFF.

The genes are TRBV7-2 and TRBJ1-6; TRBD1 is a possible D gene (5 bases). The V gene lost 1 base and the J gene lost 7 bases, with 11 bases spanning the gap. Looked up from germline, CDR1 is SGHTA and CDR2 is FQGNSA. CDR3 length: 15 amino acids. The CDR3, as DNA: TGTGCCAGCAGCTTAGGATCAGGGAGGAATTCACCCCTCCACTTT. Amino acid sequence: CASSLGSGRNSPLHF.

The gene calls are TRBV27 and TRBJ2-2; D not resolved. The V and J ends lost 11 bases and 6 bases respectively, with 19 bases between them. Germline CDR1 MNHEY, CDR2 SMNVEV (reference sequence). The CDR3 has 14 residues. The CDR3 is CASTPHYLAGELFF. DNA for the CDR3: TGTGCCTCCACACCGCACTATCTGGCCGGGGAGCTGTTTTTT.

V and J are TRBV29-1 and TRBJ2-1; 10 bases match TRBD1. CDR3 length: 14 amino acids. Germline CDR1 SQVTM, CDR2 ANQGSEA. Trimming cost V 1 base and J 6 bases; bases outside gene matches: 3. The DNA for the CDR3 is TGCAGCGTTGAAGGACAGGGGGCAACCAATGAGCAGTTCTTC. Translation: CSVEGQGATNEQFF.

The chain joins TRBV18 to TRBJ1-1, with 10 bases matching TRBD1. Per germline, CDR1 KGHSH and CDR2 LQKENI. The V and J ends lost 4 bases and 3 bases, in that order; junction bases with no gene match: 14. This CDR3 is 18 amino acids long. The CDR3 coding sequence is TGTGCCAGCTCACAATACGACAGGGGGCTGGAGGCCGACACTGAAGCTTTCTTT. The encoded protein is CASSQYDRGLEADTEAFF.

In its sample, this clone was seen a few times. The chain has TRBV28 and TRBJ1-1; weak D call: TRBD1 (6 bases). V was shortened by 5 bases and J by 4 bases, with 17 bases between the two germline ends. CDR1 is MDHEN, CDR2 SYDVKM, per germline. The CDR3 totals 15 residues. The CDR3 nucleotides read TGTGCCAGCAGTAAACCTACAGGGATGGGCACTGAAGCTTTCTTT. Protein: CASSKPTGMGTEAFF.

The rearrangement links TRBV11-2 to TRBJ1-3, with D hard to call. Germline loops: CDR1 SGHAT, CDR2 FQNNGV. Trimming pared 1 base from V and 1 base from J, leaving 8 bases between. This CDR3 comprises 15 residues. The CDR3 here is CASSLGEGSGNTIYF. In DNA, the CDR3 is TGTGCCAGCAGCTTAGGAGAGGGATCTGGAAACACCATATATTTT.

This rearrangement joins TRBV7-6 to TRBJ1-2; TRBD1 agrees at 8 bases. Germline V lookup: CDR1 SGHVS, CDR2 FNYEAQ. The V and J ends lost 5 bases and 2 bases, in that order; junction bases with no gene match: 7. This CDR3 is built from 15 residues. The CDR3 reads CASSAPGQENYGYTF. The CDR3 DNA follows: TGTGCCAGCAGCGCACCGGGACAGGAAAACTATGGCTACACCTTC.

The CDR3 sequence: CASSPIVPGELFF. The CDR3 DNA follows: TGTGCCAGCTCACCAATAGTTCCCGGGGAGCTGTTTTTT. V and J are TRBV18 and TRBJ2-2; D call uncertain. This CDR3 is 13 amino acids long. CDR1 KGHSH and CDR2 LQKENI come from the germline V gene. The V end lost 2 bases, the J end lost 6 bases, and 7 bases lay between the germline ends.

The chain joins TRBV5-1 to TRBJ1-3, with D possibly being TRBD1 (6 bases). With 4 bases removed from V and 0 bases from J, the gap between germline ends came to 20 bases. The CDR3 totals 18 residues. Germline CDR1 and CDR2: SGHRS and YFSETQ. The CDR3 DNA follows: TGCGCCAGCAGCCTGTCCGGGCAGGGGACTAGCTCTGGAAACACCATATATTTT. Its protein is CASSLSGQGTSSGNTIYF.

The V gene is TRBV30, the J gene TRBJ1-4; 7 bases align to TRBD1. Germline lookup yields CDR1 GTSNPN and CDR2 SVGIG (reference sequence). V was clipped by 3 bases and J by 12 bases; unmatched bases: 13. This CDR3 comprises 14 residues. The CDR3 DNA reads as TGTGCCTGGAGGGTACAGGGGCCAGGCTCGGAACTGTTTTTT. Amino acid sequence: CAWRVQGPGSELFF.

V and J are TRBV19 and TRBJ2-3, with 14 bases matching TRBD2. Germline assignment: CDR1 LNHDA and CDR2 SQIVND (reference sequence). The CDR3 runs to 16 residues. Trimming took 5 bases from V and 1 from J; bases not matched to a gene: 2. The DNA for the CDR3 is TGTGCCAGTAGTTTGGGACTAGCGGGGGGCACAGATACGCAGTATTTT. Its protein is CASSLGLAGGTDTQYF.

This chain links TRBV18 with TRBJ2-7, with D perhaps matching TRBD2 (6 bases). The CDR3 length is 15 residues. Germline CDR1 and CDR2: KGHSH and LQKENI. The V and J ends lost 0 bases and 7 bases respectively, with 16 bases between them. CDR3 nucleotides: TGTGCCAGCTCACCACCGGGACTCTCCGGGGGAGAGCAGTACTTC. It codes for CASSPPGLSGGEQYF.

The V call is TRBV7-6, the J call TRBJ2-2, with TRBD2 as a possible D gene (6 bases). Germline CDR1 reads SGHVS; CDR2 reads FNYEAQ. The CDR3 covers 14 residues. Between the trimmed V and J ends, which lost 5 bases and 6 bases, there was a span of 13 bases. Here the CDR3 reads CASSKAGEAGELFF. The CDR3 DNA follows: TGTGCCAGCAGCAAGGCCGGGGAGGCCGGGGAGCTGTTTTTT.

CDR3 loop: CAFQRGATEAFF. CDR3 coding DNA: TGTGCCTTTCAGCGGGGGGCCACTGAAGCTTTCTTT. The V and J genes are TRBV30 and TRBJ1-1, with D perhaps TRBD1 (6 bases). Germline CDR1 and CDR2: GTSNPN and SVGIG (reference sequence). The CDR3 is made up of 12 amino acids. V lost 7 bases and J lost 4, with 13 bases in between.

This chain joins TRBV19 and TRBJ1-1; possibly TRBD1 for D (6 bases). V shed 3 bases and J shed 3 bases, with 11 bases lying between them. CDR1 is LNHDA, CDR2 SQIVND, per germline (reference sequence). CDR3 size: 14 residues. Written as DNA, the CDR3 is TGTGCCAGTAGTATCCCAGGGGCGTACACTGAAGCTTTCTTT. Residues: CASSIPGAYTEAFF.

The chain joins TRBV3-1 (or the pseudogene TRBV3-2) to TRBJ2-5; D possibly corresponds to TRBD2 (5 bases). V was clipped by 2 bases and J by 4 bases, with 17 bases between them. The CDR3 spans 16 residues. Per germline, CDR1 LGHDT and CDR2 YNNKEL (reference sequence). The CDR3 region has the DNA TGTGCCAGCAGCCAATCCCCGTCCGAGGGCGGAGAGACCCAGTACTTC. Translating gives CASSQSPSEGGETQYF.

The J gene is TRBJ2-1, the V gene TRBV19; no definite D call. Germline lookup yields CDR1 LNHDA and CDR2 SQIVND (reference sequence). The CDR3 has 14 amino acids. Trimming removed 5 bases from V and 5 bases from J, with 13 bases in between. In DNA, the CDR3 is TGTGCCAGTAGTCCTAGTGGATGGAACAATGAGCAGTTCTTC. Protein: CASSPSGWNNEQFF.

The chain uses TRBV19 and TRBJ2-5; the D gene is possibly TRBD2 (6 bases). The germline V gene has CDR1 LNHDA and CDR2 SQIVND (reference sequence). The CDR3 has 13 residues. Trimming cost V 5 bases and J 6 bases, with 13 bases left between them. The CDR3 loop is CASSPSVQQTQYF. CDR3 DNA: TGTGCCAGTAGTCCTAGCGTCCAGCAGACCCAGTACTTC.

The chain employs TRBV11-3 and TRBJ2-7; D is perhaps TRBD1 (6 bases). The V gene's germline CDR1 is SGHNT and CDR2 YENEEA. The CDR3 length is 13 residues. Trimming took off 5 bases at V and 4 bases at J, with 12 bases between the two ends. The CDR3 sequence is CASSLSTGYEQYF. CDR3 in DNA: TGTGCCAGCAGCCTCTCAACAGGGTACGAGCAGTACTTC.

This rearrangement joins TRBV7-9 to TRBJ2-5; a possible D gene is TRBD2 (6 bases). Germline CDR1 is SEHNR and CDR2 is FQNEAQ (reference sequence). V was shortened by 2 bases and J by 1 base, with 11 bases between the two germline ends. The CDR3 runs 15 residues. The CDR3 here is CASSLWDFPQETQYF. The DNA for the CDR3 is TGTGCCAGCAGCTTATGGGACTTTCCCCAAGAGACCCAGTACTTC.

Of note for this clone: Other nucleotide sequences in the sample specify the same CDR3. V and J are TRBV30 and TRBJ1-1, with D possibly being TRBD1 (5 bases). Germline CDR1 reads GTSNPN; CDR2 reads SVGIG (reference sequence). V was shortened by 2 bases and J by 1 base, with 8 bases between the two germline ends. This CDR3 region has 13 residues. In DNA, the CDR3 is TGTGCCTGGAGTCCCGGGGGGAACACTGAAGCTTTCTTT. Protein sequence: CAWSPGGNTEAFF.

This sequence joins TRBV5-6 and TRBJ2-5; a possible D gene is TRBD2 (6 bases). Germline lookup yields CDR1 SGHDT and CDR2 YYEEEE. The CDR3 totals 15 residues. Trimming stripped 2 bases from V and 2 bases from J, with 13 bases between. CDR3 DNA: TGTGCCAGCAGCTTCCGGGACTCCCTACAAGAGACCCAGTACTTC. Its protein product is CASSFRDSLQETQYF.

This clone was detected once. The J gene is TRBJ2-5, the V gene TRBV18; TRBD2 matches at 14 bases. The V and J ends lost 2 bases and 3 bases, in that order; junction bases with no gene match: 2. Germline assignment: CDR1 KGHSH and CDR2 LQKENI. This CDR3 comprises 16 residues. CDR3 DNA: TGTGCCAGCTCACCAAGGACTAGCGGGGGGAAAGAGACCCAGTACTTC. Protein sequence: CASSPRTSGGKETQYF.

The V and J genes are TRBV19 and TRBJ2-2, with D maybe TRBD1 (6 bases). Germline V gene sequence: CDR1 LNHDA, CDR2 SQIVND (reference sequence). There are 15 residues in the CDR3. V lost 6 bases and J lost 4, with 15 bases in between. The DNA for the CDR3 is TGTGCCAGTAGCCACCACGGGACAACCACCGGGGAGCTGTTTTTT. Translating gives CASSHHGTTTGELFF.

The V gene is TRBV9, the J gene TRBJ2-3; the D gene is possibly TRBD2 (6 bases). The CDR3 has 15 amino acids. Trimming pared 0 bases from V and 2 bases from J, leaving 10 bases between. CDR1 SGDLS and CDR2 YYNGEE come from the germline V gene. CDR3: CASSVAADYTDTQYF. DNA of the CDR3: TGTGCCAGCAGCGTAGCAGCGGACTACACAGATACGCAGTATTTT.

This clone has ten or more counts. The CDR3: CASSEWASGRYNEQFF. The DNA for the CDR3 is TGTGCCAGCAGTGAATGGGCTAGCGGGAGATACAATGAGCAGTTCTTC. This chain links TRBV2 with TRBJ2-1; 10 positions agree with TRBD2. The CDR3 covers 16 residues. Germline V gene sequence: CDR1 SNHLY, CDR2 FYNNEI. The V and J ends lost 2 bases and 4 bases, in that order; junction bases with no gene match: 5.

This sequence joins TRBV3-1 (or the pseudogene TRBV3-2) and TRBJ1-2; 10 positions agree with TRBD1. The V gene's germline CDR1 is LGHDT and CDR2 YNNKEL (reference sequence). After removal of 6 bases from V and 8 bases from J, the junction contained 3 bases not matched to a gene. The CDR3 consists of 12 residues. This chain's CDR3 is CASSGTGEGYTF. In DNA, the CDR3 is TGTGCCAGCAGTGGGACAGGGGAAGGCTACACCTTC.